Following are 12 T cell receptor beta chains from one sample sequenced in a study of blood T cell repertoires in COVID-19. Sequencing used immunoSEQ multiplex PCR; TCRdb keeps in-frame clones, though not all of them. The repertoire holds tens of thousands of clones, with over 75% as singletons. The sequenced sample was peripheral blood. These receptors came from a man in his forties or fifties with COVID-19, enrolled during active disease.

In its sample, this clone was seen a few times. The chain combines TRBV7-2 with TRBJ2-1; weak D call: TRBD2 (5 bases). V lost 1 base to trimming and J lost 12 bases, with 19 bases between them. The CDR3 contains 15 residues. Germline lookup yields CDR1 SGHTA and CDR2 FQGNSA. The CDR3 nucleotides are TGTGCCAGCAGCTTAGGGGGAGCGCCGATGGGATTGCAGTTCTTC. Its protein product is CASSLGGAPMGLQFF. Full variable domain (rest looked up from reference TRBV7-2 and TRBJ2-1): GAGVSQSPSNKVTEKGKDVELRCDPISGHTALYWYRQSLGQGLEFLIYFQGNSAPDKSGLPSDRFSAERTGGSVSTLTIQRTQQEDSAVYLCASSLGGAPMGLQFFGPGTRLTVL.

The chain has TRBV21-1 and TRBJ1-5; TRBD1 reflects the table's D call only, with no check against the DNA. TRBV21-1 is annotated as a pseudogene. The CDR3 contains 16 residues. The CDR3 here is CASSKVQGQDNQPQHF. CDR3 sequence (DNA): TGTGCCAGCAGCAAAGTACAGGGGCAGGACAATCAGCCCCAGCATTTT.

V gene TRBV18 combines with J gene TRBJ2-3; 7 bases match TRBD2. The germline V gene encodes CDR1 KGHSH and CDR2 LQKENI. The V gene end was trimmed by 4 bases and the J gene end by 1 base; junction bases not matched to a gene: 5. The CDR3 extends over 15 amino acids. CDR3 DNA sequence: TGTGCCAGCTCACTCGGGCTAGCGGGCACAGATACGCAGTATTTT. Its translation: CASSLGLAGTDTQYF. Complete variable domain (other parts from reference TRBV18 and TRBJ2-3): NAGVMQNPRHLVRRRGQEARLRCSPMKGHSHVYWYRQLPEEGLKFMVYLQKENIIDESGMPKERFSAEFPKEGPSILRIQQVVRGDSAAYFCASSLGLAGTDTQYFGPGTRLTVL.

The J gene is TRBJ2-5, the V gene TRBV30; 12 bases fit TRBD2. Germline CDR1 is GTSNPN and CDR2 is SVGIG (reference sequence). V shed 5 bases, J shed 4 bases, and the junction held 14 bases outside the gene matches. The CDR3 runs to 17 residues. CDR3 sequence: CAWGQGLAGFVGETQYF. The CDR3 DNA sequence: TGTGCCTGGGGTCAAGGACTAGCGGGGTTTGTAGGAGAGACCCAGTACTTC.

The chain carries TRBV5-4 and TRBJ2-5; 10 nucleotides match TRBD1. The CDR3 loop spans 15 amino acids. The J segment lost 5 bases and the V segment lost 3 bases, leaving 7 bases of the junction unmatched. Germline V gene sequence: CDR1 SGHNT, CDR2 YYREEE (reference sequence). This chain's CDR3 is CASSSQTGGIETQYF. The CDR3 nucleotides read TGTGCCAGCAGCTCCCAGACAGGGGGCATTGAGACCCAGTACTTC.

J is TRBJ1-2 and V is TRBV6-5, with TRBD1 matching 7 bases. The CDR3 consists of 13 residues. V lost 6 bases, J lost 5 bases, and 6 bases stayed unmatched. CDR1 is MNHEY, CDR2 SVGAGI, per germline. The CDR3 region is CASSPGTVYGYTF. In nucleotides, the CDR3 is TGTGCCAGCAGCCCAGGGACAGTTTATGGCTACACCTTC.

The chain couples TRBV30 to TRBJ1-4; the match to TRBD1 covers 9 bases. The CDR3 has 14 amino acids. Germline values: CDR1 GTSNPN, CDR2 SVGIG (reference sequence). After removal of 0 bases from V and 14 bases from J, the junction contained 10 bases not matched to a gene. The CDR3 sequence: CAWSVQGAGLRLFF. The CDR3 DNA is TGTGCCTGGAGTGTACAGGGGGCCGGGCTAAGGCTGTTTTTT. Supplemented by reference TRBV30 and TRBJ1-4, the full variable domain reads SQTIHQWPATLVQPVGSPLSLECTVEGTSNPNLYWYRQAAGRGLQLLFYSVGIGQISSEVPQNLSASRPQDRQFILSSKKLLLSDSGFYLCAWSVQGAGLRLFFGSGTQLSVL.

The chain recombines TRBV28 with TRBJ2-2; 7 nucleotides line up with TRBD1. The CDR3 loop spans 15 amino acids. Trimming took 4 bases from V and 4 from J; bases not matched to a gene: 6. Germline V gene lookup returns CDR1 MDHEN and CDR2 SYDVKM. CDR3 in DNA: TGTGCCAGCAGTTCCCAACAGGGGTCCACCGGGGAGCTGTTTTTT. Its protein is CASSSQQGSTGELFF.

The chain employs TRBV7-3 and TRBJ2-2; 7 bases fit TRBD1. Germline V gene lookup returns CDR1 SGHTA and CDR2 FQGTGA. V lost 4 bases to trimming and J lost 1 base; unmatched junction nucleotides: 6. This CDR3 has 16 residues. CDR3 amino acids: CASSSYDRENTGELFF. The CDR3 DNA reads as TGTGCCAGCAGCTCCTATGACAGGGAGAACACCGGGGAGCTGTTTTTT.

V is TRBV28 and J is TRBJ1-2; a weak D match, TRBD1 (5 bases). Between the trimmed V and J ends, which lost 5 bases and 4 bases, there was a span of 17 bases. The CDR3 sequence is 15 residues long. Germline V lookup: CDR1 MDHEN, CDR2 SYDVKM. The CDR3 DNA sequence: TGTGCCAGCAGTCGTGGGACTGTCGAATTCTATGGCTACACCTTC. Translated: CASSRGTVEFYGYTF.

Only one count was recorded for this clone. The V gene is TRBV2, the J gene TRBJ2-5, with D unresolved. Per the germline V gene, CDR1 is SNHLY and CDR2 is FYNNEI. The ends were cut back, 8 bases at V and 1 base at J, with 5 bases in the middle. The CDR3 covers 11 residues. The CDR3 loop is CASRVQETQYF. The CDR3 nucleotides are TGTGCCAGCCGGGTCCAAGAGACCCAGTACTTC.

This chain connects TRBV5-1 to TRBJ2-7, with TRBD1 matching 11 bases. J gave up 2 bases and V 1 base, and 5 bases lay outside the gene matches. CDR3 length: 16 residues. Looked up from germline, CDR1 is SGHRS and CDR2 is YFSETQ. Here the CDR3 reads CASSLMGQGVTYEQYF. The CDR3 nucleotides are TGCGCCAGCAGCTTGATGGGACAGGGGGTCACCTACGAGCAGTACTTC.